The 5 T cell receptor beta chains below come from one sample, sequenced in a study of blood T cell repertoires in COVID-19. TCRdb's table, derived via immunoSEQ multiplex PCR, lists solely in-frame clones and lacks some. Of around 18,000 clones detected, 85% to 90% appear once; the ten largest clones hold approximately 13%. Sequencing was carried out using peripheral blood. Receptors originate from a man aged 60-69 years with active COVID-19.

The rearrangement joins TRBV6-2 or TRBV6-3 to TRBJ2-7; 11 bases fit TRBD2. The germline gives CDR1 MNHEY, CDR2 SVGEGT. Trimming cost V 5 bases and J 4 bases; bases outside gene matches: 10. This CDR3 is 16 amino acids long. In nucleotides, the CDR3 is TGTGCCAGCAGTCCCGGGACTAGCGGCAAAGATTACGAGCAGTACTTC. Its protein product is CASSPGTSGKDYEQYF.

The table lists this clone with a count of one. The chain is built from TRBV2 and TRBJ1-2; 8 nucleotides align to TRBD1. Germline-derived CDR1 and CDR2 are SNHLY and FYNNEI. The CDR3 is 13 residues long. V lost 8 bases to trimming and J lost 5 bases; unmatched junction nucleotides: 7. The CDR3 nucleotides read TGTGCCAGCGGTTCAGGGGGCCCTTATGGCTACACCTTC. Translated: CASGSGGPYGYTF.

This clone has just one count. The chain joins TRBV9 to TRBJ1-2, with 8 positions matching TRBD1. The trim removed 3 bases at V and 4 bases at J, leaving 2 bases unmatched. Germline V gives CDR1 SGDLS, CDR2 YYNGEE. CDR3 length: 13 residues. Written as DNA, the CDR3 is TGTGCCAGCAGCGAGGGGACAGGCTATGGCTACACCTTC. It is translated as CASSEGTGYGYTF.

This clone was observed a few times. The gene calls are TRBV4-3 and TRBJ2-1, with TRBD2 identical over 11 bases. The CDR3 has 19 amino acids. Trimming took 4 bases from V and 7 from J; bases not matched to a gene: 18. Germline CDR1 is LGHNA and CDR2 is YSLEER. CDR3 sequence: CASSLRSLNSGGAGNEQFF. CDR3 DNA: TGCGCCAGCAGCCTACGAAGCTTGAATAGCGGGGGGGCCGGGAATGAGCAGTTCTTC.

Relative to its sample, this clone is medium-sized. The J gene is TRBJ2-7, the V gene TRBV7-3; D might be TRBD1 (5 bases). V was cut by 1 base and J by 6 bases, with 10 bases left in between. Germline V CDR1 and CDR2: SGHTA, FQGTGA. There are 13 residues in the CDR3. The CDR3 region is CASSLIRDSEQYF. CDR3 nucleotide sequence: TGTGCCAGCAGCTTAATCAGGGATTCCGAGCAGTACTTC.